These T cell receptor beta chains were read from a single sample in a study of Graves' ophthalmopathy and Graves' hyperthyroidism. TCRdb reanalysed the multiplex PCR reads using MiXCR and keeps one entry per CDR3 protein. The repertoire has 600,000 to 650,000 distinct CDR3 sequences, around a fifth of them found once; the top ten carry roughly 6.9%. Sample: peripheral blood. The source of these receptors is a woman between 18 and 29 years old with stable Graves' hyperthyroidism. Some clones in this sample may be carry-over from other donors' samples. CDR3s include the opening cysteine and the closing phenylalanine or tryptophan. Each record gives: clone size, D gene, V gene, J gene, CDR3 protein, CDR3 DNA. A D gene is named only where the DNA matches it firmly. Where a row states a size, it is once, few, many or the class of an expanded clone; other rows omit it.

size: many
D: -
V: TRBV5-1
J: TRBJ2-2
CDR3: CASSLDNTGELFF
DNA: TGCGCCAGCAGCTTGGATAACACCGGGGAGCTGTTTTTT

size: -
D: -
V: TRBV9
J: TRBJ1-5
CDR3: CASSVGPGFQNQPQHF
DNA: TGTGCCAGCAGCGTAGGCCCCGGGTTTCAGAATCAGCCCCAGCATTTT

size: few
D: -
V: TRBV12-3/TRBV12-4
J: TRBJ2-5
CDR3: CASSIASQETQYF
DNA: TGTGCCAGCAGCATCGCCAGCCAAGAGACCCAGTACTTC

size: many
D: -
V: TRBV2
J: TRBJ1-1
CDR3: CATKSPEAFF
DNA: TGTGCCACCAAATCCCCTGAAGCTTTCTTT

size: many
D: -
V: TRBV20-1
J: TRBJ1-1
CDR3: CSAPRTDTEAFF
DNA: TGCAGTGCCCCCCGGACCGACACTGAAGCTTTCTTT

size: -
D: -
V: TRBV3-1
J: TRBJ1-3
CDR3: CASSQRAAGNTIYF
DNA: TGTGCCAGCAGCCAACGGGCAGCTGGAAACACCATATATTTT

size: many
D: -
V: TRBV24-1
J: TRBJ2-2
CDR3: CATSDPGQPGELFF
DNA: TGTGCCACCAGTGATCCCGGACAACCCGGGGAGCTGTTTTTT

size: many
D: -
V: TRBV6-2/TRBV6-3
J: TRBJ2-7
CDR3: CASRWVTTYEQYF
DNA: TGTGCCAGCAGATGGGTGACAACCTACGAGCAGTACTTC

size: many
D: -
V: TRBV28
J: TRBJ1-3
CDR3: CASSLFRDSSGNTIYF
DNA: TGTGCCAGCAGTTTATTTAGGGATTCCTCTGGAAACACCATATATTTT

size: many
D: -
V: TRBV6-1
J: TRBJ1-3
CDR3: CASSGQGRNTIYF
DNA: TGTGCCAGCAGTGGGCAGGGAAGAAACACCATATATTTT

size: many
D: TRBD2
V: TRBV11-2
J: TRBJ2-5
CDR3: CASSLYRSGRTQTQYF
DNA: TGTGCCAGCAGCTTGTACCGTAGCGGGAGAACGCAGACCCAGTACTTC

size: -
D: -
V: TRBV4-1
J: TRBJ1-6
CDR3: CASSQVDSKGTPYNSPLHF
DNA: TGCGCCAGCAGCCAGGTGGACAGCAAGGGGACGCCCTATAATTCACCCCTCCACTTT

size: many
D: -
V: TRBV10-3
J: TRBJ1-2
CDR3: CAISESRGYTF
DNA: TGTGCCATCAGTGAGTCTCGAGGCTACACCTTC

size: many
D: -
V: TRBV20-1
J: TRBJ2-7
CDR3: CSVQEGTGVGEQYF
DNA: TGCAGTGTTCAGGAGGGAACAGGGGTAGGCGAGCAGTACTTC

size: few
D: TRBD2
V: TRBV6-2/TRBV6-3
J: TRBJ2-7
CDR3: CASSYWRDYSYEQYF
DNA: TGTGCCAGCAGTTACTGGCGGGACTACTCCTACGAGCAGTACTTC

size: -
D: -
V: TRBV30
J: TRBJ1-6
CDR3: CAWSLGQYNSPLHF
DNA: TGTGCCTGGAGTCTCGGACAATATAATTCACCCCTCCACTTT

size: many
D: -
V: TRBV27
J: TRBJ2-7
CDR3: CASSLSRGFYEQYF
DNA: TGTGCCAGCAGTTTATCACGGGGCTTCTACGAGCAGTACTTC

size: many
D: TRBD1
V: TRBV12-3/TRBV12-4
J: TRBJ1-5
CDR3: CASKTGAGQPQHF
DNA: TGTGCCAGCAAGACAGGGGCAGGGCAGCCCCAGCATTTT

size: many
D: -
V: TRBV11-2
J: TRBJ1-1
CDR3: CASSFSVGNEAFF
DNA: TGTGCCAGCAGCTTCTCCGTCGGCAATGAAGCTTTCTTT

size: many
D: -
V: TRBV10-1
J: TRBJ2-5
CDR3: CASSDGGPQEAQYF
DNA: TGCGCCAGCAGTGACGGGGGCCCCCAAGAGGCCCAGTACTTC

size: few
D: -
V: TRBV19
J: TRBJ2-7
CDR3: CASSKISRGEYEQYF
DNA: TGTGCCAGTAGTAAAATCTCCAGGGGAGAGTACGAGCAGTACTTC

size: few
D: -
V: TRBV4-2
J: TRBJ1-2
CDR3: CARSQGPYGYTF
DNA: TGTGCCCGCAGCCAAGGCCCATATGGCTACACCTTC

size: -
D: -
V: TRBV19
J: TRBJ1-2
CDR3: CASRIPGSGSLYGYTF
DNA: TGTGCCAGTAGGATCCCGGGTTCTGGGAGTCTTTATGGCTACACCTTC

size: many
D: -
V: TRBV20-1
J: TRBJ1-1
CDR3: CSARLDGNTEAFF
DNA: TGCAGTGCTAGACTAGACGGTAACACTGAAGCTTTCTTT

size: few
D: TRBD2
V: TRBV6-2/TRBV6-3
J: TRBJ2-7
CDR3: CASSGLARTEQYF
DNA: TGTGCCAGCAGTGGACTAGCGAGGACCGAGCAGTACTTC

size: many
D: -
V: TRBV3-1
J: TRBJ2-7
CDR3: CASSPQSLTNEQYF
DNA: TGTGCCAGCAGCCCCCAAAGCCTGACCAACGAGCAGTACTTC

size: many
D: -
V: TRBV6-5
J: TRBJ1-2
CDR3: CASSYSSSPGHNYGYTF
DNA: TGTGCCAGCAGTTACTCGAGTAGTCCGGGTCACAACTATGGCTACACCTTC

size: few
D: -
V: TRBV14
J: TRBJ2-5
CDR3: CASSPWAGQETQYF
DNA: TGTGCCAGCAGCCCGTGGGCGGGACAAGAGACCCAGTACTTC

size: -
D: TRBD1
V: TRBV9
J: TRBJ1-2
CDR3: CASSVGRGLDGYTF
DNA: TGTGCCAGCAGCGTAGGCAGGGGGCTGGATGGCTACACCTTC

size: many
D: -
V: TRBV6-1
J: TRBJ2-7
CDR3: CASSALPLYEQYF
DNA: TGTGCCAGCAGCGCCCTCCCCCTCTACGAGCAGTACTTC

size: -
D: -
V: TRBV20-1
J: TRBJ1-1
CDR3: CTTAGSITEAFF
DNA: TGCACGACGGCGGGCTCCATCACTGAAGCTTTCTTT

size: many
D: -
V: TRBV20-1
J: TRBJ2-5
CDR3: CSARGRTDSETQYF
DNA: TGCAGTGCTAGGGGCCGGACGGACTCAGAGACCCAGTACTTC

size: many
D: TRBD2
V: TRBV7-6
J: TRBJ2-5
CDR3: CASSLNLASGRNGYEETQYF
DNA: TGTGCCAGCAGCTTAAATTTAGCTAGCGGGAGGAATGGTTACGAGGAGACCCAGTACTTC

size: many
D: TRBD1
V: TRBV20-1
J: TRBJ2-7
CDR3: CSARTGTARDEQYF
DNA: TGCAGTGCTAGAACCGGGACAGCGAGAGACGAGCAGTACTTC

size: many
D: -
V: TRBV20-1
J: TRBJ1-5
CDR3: CSARDSGRGNQPQHF
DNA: TGCAGTGCTAGAGACTCGGGCCGGGGCAATCAGCCCCAGCATTTT

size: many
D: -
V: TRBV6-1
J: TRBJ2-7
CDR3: CASSGSAYEQYF
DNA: TGTGCCAGCAGCGGATCGGCCTACGAGCAGTACTTC

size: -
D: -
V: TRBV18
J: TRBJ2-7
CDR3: CASSHPGVEQYF
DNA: TGTGCCAGCTCACACCCAGGGGTCGAGCAGTACTTC

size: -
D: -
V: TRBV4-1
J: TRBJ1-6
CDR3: CASSQARQVSYNSPLHF
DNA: TGCGCCAGCAGCCAGGCCAGACAGGTCTCCTATAATTCACCCCTCCACTTT

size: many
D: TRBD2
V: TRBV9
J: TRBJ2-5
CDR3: CASSVDPSGSEETQYF
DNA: TGTGCCAGCAGCGTAGACCCTAGCGGGAGTGAGGAGACCCAGTACTTC

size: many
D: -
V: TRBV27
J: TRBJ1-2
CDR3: CASSPQGGGYTF
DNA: TGTGCCAGCAGTCCGCAGGGAGGCGGCTACACCTTC